A single sample is the source of the 24 T cell receptor beta chains below, sequenced in a study of T cell responses to AZD1222 COVID-19 vaccine. Using immunoSEQ multiplex PCR, the repertoire was profiled, and TCRdb retains in-frame clones only, with some absent. The top ten hold under 1.5% of the sample, which has around 80,000 clones, 87% seen once. This sample comprised peripheral blood, obtained 28 days after the second AZD1222 dose. The receptors here all came from an adult who received the AZD1222 COVID-19 vaccine.

This clone was seen a few times. The genes are TRBV6-2 or TRBV6-3 and TRBJ2-5; D may be TRBD1 or TRBD2 (7 bases each). The CDR3 runs to 16 residues. Trimming stripped 6 bases from V and 5 bases from J, with 22 bases between. The V gene's germline CDR1 is MNHEY and CDR2 SVGEGT. CDR3 coding DNA: TGTGCCAGCAGCCCTATGGGGGAGGGGGCCGGGGAGACCCAGTACTTC. This gives the protein CASSPMGEGAGETQYF.

The chain employs TRBV18 and TRBJ1-1; D uncertain. With 2 bases removed from V and 3 bases from J, the gap between germline ends came to 10 bases. Germline CDR1 KGHSH, CDR2 LQKENI. This CDR3 region has 14 residues. The CDR3 reads CASSPGQVDTEAFF. The CDR3, as DNA: TGTGCCAGCTCACCAGGGCAGGTTGACACTGAAGCTTTCTTT.

V is TRBV30 and J is TRBJ2-1; 7 positions match TRBD2. J lost 0 bases, V lost 2 bases, and 10 bases had no gene match. The CDR3 is 17 residues long. Germline CDR1 reads GTSNPN; CDR2 reads SVGIG (reference sequence). CDR3 nucleotide sequence: TGTGCCTGGAGTCCTGACTTACTAGCGTTCTCCTACAATGAGCAGTTCTTC. Its translation: CAWSPDLLAFSYNEQFF.

V gene TRBV30 combines with J gene TRBJ1-3; D call uncertain. The CDR3 totals 14 residues. The V and J ends lost 1 base and 0 bases respectively, with 7 bases between them. Per the germline V gene, CDR1 is GTSNPN and CDR2 is SVGIG (reference sequence). The CDR3 sequence is CAWSGLTSGNTIYF. For the CDR3, the DNA is TGTGCCTGGAGTGGACTTACCTCTGGAAACACCATATATTTT. Full variable domain (missing parts from reference TRBV30 and TRBJ1-3): SQTIHQWPATLVQPVGSPLSLECTVEGTSNPNLYWYRQAAGRGLQLLFYSVGIGQISSEVPQNLSASRPQDRQFILSSKKLLLSDSGFYLCAWSGLTSGNTIYFGEGSWLTVV.

This clone was seen only once. The chain joins TRBV24-1 to TRBJ2-7; TRBD2 aligns across 13 bases. This CDR3 is 15 amino acids long. The V segment lost 3 bases and the J segment 5 bases; nucleotides outside the gene matches: 3. CDR1 KGHDR and CDR2 SFDVKD come from the germline V gene. The DNA for the CDR3 is TGTGCCACCAGTGATCCGGGGACTAGCGGGAACGAGCAGTACTTC. Amino acids: CATSDPGTSGNEQYF.

The gene calls are TRBV30 and TRBJ2-2; 10 bases are shared with TRBD2. The CDR3 runs 15 residues. J gave up 5 bases and V 2 bases, and 5 bases lay outside the gene matches. Germline V gene data show CDR1 as GTSNPN and CDR2 as SVGIG (reference sequence). In nucleotides, the CDR3 is TGTGCCTGGAGTACCGTAGCGGGAGGAACCGGGGAGCTGTTTTTT. Its translation is CAWSTVAGGTGELFF.

This clone was seen just once. V is TRBV5-1 and J is TRBJ2-7; D may be TRBD1 (6 bases). The CDR3 has 14 residues. Per the germline V gene, CDR1 is SGHRS and CDR2 is YFSETQ. Trimming removed 0 bases at V and 3 bases at J, with 10 bases between. The CDR3 DNA is TGCGCCAGCAGCTTGGTGGGGGCTCTCTACGAGCAGTACTTC. Its protein product is CASSLVGALYEQYF. Supplemented by reference TRBV5-1 and TRBJ2-7, the full variable domain reads KAGVTQTPRYLIKTRGQQVTLSCSPISGHRSVSWYQQTPGQGLQFLFEYFSETQRNKGNFPGRFSGRQFSNSRSEMNVSTLELGDSALYLCASSLVGALYEQYFGPGTRLTVT.

This chain joins TRBV7-9 and TRBJ2-5; unclear D gene. V was shortened by 5 bases and J by 1 base, with 5 bases between the two germline ends. The CDR3 length is 12 residues. Germline CDR1 SEHNR, CDR2 FQNEAQ (reference sequence). The CDR3 loop reads CASSPTQETQYF. CDR3 in DNA: TGTGCCAGCAGCCCAACCCAAGAGACCCAGTACTTC.

On this clone: At one of its ends the junction is not consistent with the germline gene, which may arise from a read error. V and J are TRBV5-4 and TRBJ2-7, with D possibly TRBD2 on 5 matching bases. This CDR3 contains 12 residues. CDR1 and CDR2 (germline): SGHNT, YYREEE (reference sequence). This chain's CDR3 is CASSLAGGFPSF. Here the CDR3 DNA reads TGTGCCAGCAGCTTGGCGGGCGGGTTCCCGAGCTTC.

This clone came up a few times. The V gene is TRBV27, the J gene TRBJ1-1; 8 bases map to TRBD1. The trim removed 5 bases at V and 8 bases at J, leaving 13 bases unmatched. Germline assignment: CDR1 MNHEY and CDR2 SMNVEV (reference sequence). The CDR3 is 15 residues long. CDR3 DNA sequence: TGTGCCAGCAGTCCCTGGACAGGGTCCAGCCCCGAAGCTTTCTTT. Its translation is CASSPWTGSSPEAFF.

The chain carries TRBV6-4 and TRBJ2-1; unclear D gene. Germline CDR1 reads MRHNA; CDR2 reads SNTAGT. CDR3 length equals 14 residues. Trimming cost V 6 bases and J 7 bases, with 16 bases left between them. CDR3 coding DNA: TGTGCCAGCAGGAAGACGCAGGTTGGGAATGAGCAGTTCTTC. Translated, it gives CASRKTQVGNEQFF.

The chain carries TRBV2 and TRBJ1-1; D unresolved. The CDR3 runs 13 residues. Germline V gives CDR1 SNHLY, CDR2 FYNNEI. The V end was cut by 3 bases, the J end by 6 bases, with 11 bases between. CDR3 DNA sequence: TGTGCCAGCAGTGAGTCTAATTGGTCTGAAGCTTTCTTT. This translates into CASSESNWSEAFF.

This clone has just a few counts. V is TRBV23-1 and J is TRBJ1-2; the match to TRBD1 covers 9 bases. TRBV23-1 is an ORF, and what it does is uncertain. After removal of 0 bases from V and 4 bases from J, the junction contained 0 bases not matched to a gene. The CDR3 has 14 amino acids. For the CDR3, the DNA is TGCGCCAGCAGTCAATCGACAGGGGGCTATGGCTACACCTTC. Protein: CASSQSTGGYGYTF.

The chain has TRBV4-1 and TRBJ2-1; 10 bases fit TRBD2. Looked up from germline, CDR1 is MGHRA and CDR2 is YSYEKL. The CDR3 covers 17 residues. J lost 4 bases, V lost 0 bases, and 6 bases had no gene match. The chain's CDR3 is CASSQDPGTSAYNEQFF. The CDR3 DNA sequence: TGCGCCAGCAGCCAAGACCCCGGGACTAGCGCATACAATGAGCAGTTCTTC.

This chain connects TRBV11-1 to TRBJ1-1; 10 bases agree with TRBD1. CDR1 is SGHAT and CDR2 is FQDESV in the germline V gene (reference sequence). Trimming removed 3 bases from V and 4 bases from J; junction bases left unmatched: 5. There are 15 residues in the CDR3. The CDR3 reads CASSFTWDRGTEAFF. CDR3 nucleotide sequence: TGTGCCAGCAGCTTCACCTGGGACAGGGGCACTGAAGCTTTCTTT.

V gene TRBV7-2 combines with J gene TRBJ2-3, with no clear D. V lost 2 bases and J lost 2, with 8 bases in between. The CDR3 has 14 amino acids. The V gene's germline CDR1 is SGHTA and CDR2 FQGNSA. CDR3 protein: CASSLRDFTDTQYF. The CDR3 nucleotides are TGTGCCAGCAGCTTAAGGGATTTCACAGATACGCAGTATTTT.

The chain is built from TRBV6-2 or TRBV6-3 and TRBJ1-6; D is unresolved. The CDR3 spans 18 residues. V lost 3 bases to trimming and J lost 6 bases, with 21 bases between them. Per germline, CDR1 MNHEY and CDR2 SVGEGT. The CDR3 DNA sequence: TGTGCCAGCAGTTATCTAAGTACGGTGGGAGAAACTAATTCACCCCTCCACTTT. The encoded protein is CASSYLSTVGETNSPLHF.

J is TRBJ2-7 and V is TRBV3-1 (or the pseudogene TRBV3-2), with D uncertain. Trimming shortened V by 4 bases and J by 2 bases, and 6 bases separated the two germline ends. Germline CDR1 and CDR2: LGHDT and YNNKEL (reference sequence). There are 12 residues in the CDR3. The CDR3 DNA reads TGTGCCAGCAGCCCAACCACCTACGAGCAGTACTTC. It specifies CASSPTTYEQYF.

The CDR3 sequence: CASSLDRGLTDTQYF. DNA for the CDR3: TGTGCCAGCAGCTTGGACAGGGGGCTGACAGATACGCAGTATTTT. The chain carries TRBV5-6 and TRBJ2-3; 9 bases agree with TRBD1. This CDR3 spans 15 amino acids. V shed 0 bases and J 3 bases; nucleotides not matched to a gene: 2. Germline values: CDR1 SGHDT, CDR2 YYEEEE.

The chain carries TRBV4-1 and TRBJ2-7, with a tentative D call TRBD1 (6 bases). V shed 4 bases and J shed 6 bases, with 16 bases lying between them. The CDR3 spans 14 residues. Per germline, CDR1 MGHRA and CDR2 YSYEKL. Here the CDR3 DNA reads TGCGCCAGCAGCCCTGGGACGGACAGTTTCGAGCAGTACTTC. It is translated as CASSPGTDSFEQYF.

V usage is TRBV18 and J usage is TRBJ1-6; perhaps TRBD1 as D (6 bases). Germline values: CDR1 KGHSH, CDR2 LQKENI. The V end was cut by 6 bases, the J end by 8 bases, with 11 bases between. There are 13 residues in the CDR3. The CDR3 nucleotides are TGTGCCAGCTCTGCGGACAGAGATTCACCCCTCCACTTT. The encoded protein is CASSADRDSPLHF.

This sequence joins TRBV5-1 and TRBJ1-1; no firm D call. Per the germline V gene, CDR1 is SGHRS and CDR2 is YFSETQ. Trimming shortened V by 7 bases and J by 1 base, and 14 bases separated the two germline ends. The CDR3 length is 14 residues. The CDR3 region is CASRKGNSNTEAFF. The CDR3 nucleotides read TGCGCCAGCCGGAAGGGAAACTCGAACACTGAAGCTTTCTTT.

CDR3 nucleotide sequence: TGTGCCAGCAGCTGGCGGGCAGGGCTCAACGAGCAGTACTTC. Amino acid sequence: CASSWRAGLNEQYF. The chain couples TRBV5-6 to TRBJ2-7, with D perhaps being TRBD1 or TRBD2 (5 bases each). The V gene's germline CDR1 is SGHDT and CDR2 YYEEEE. V lost 3 bases and J 5 bases, leaving 15 bases between the germline ends. The CDR3 is 14 amino acids.

This clone was detected once. The rearrangement links TRBV18 to TRBJ2-7; 7 positions match TRBD1. The CDR3 has 13 residues. Looked up from germline, CDR1 is KGHSH and CDR2 is LQKENI. J gave up 6 bases and V 8 bases, and 10 bases lay outside the gene matches. CDR3 loop: CASLTRRDSEQYF. CDR3 nucleotide sequence: TGTGCCAGCCTGACCCGCCGGGACAGCGAGCAGTACTTC.